Shown below are 32 T cell receptor beta chains from a single sample sequenced in a study of T cell responses to AZD1222 COVID-19 vaccine. The protocol was immunoSEQ multiplex PCR, while the TCRdb copy is restricted to in-frame clones and leaves out a portion. The sample has more than 150,000 clones, 90% to 95% seen once. This specimen consisted of peripheral blood, obtained 28 days after the second AZD1222 dose. The receptors stem from an adult who received the AZD1222 COVID-19 vaccine.

The V gene is TRBV19, the J gene TRBJ2-2, with D hard to call. The CDR3 spans 14 residues. CDR1 is LNHDA, CDR2 SQIVND, per germline (reference sequence). The V end was cut by 3 bases, the J end by 0 bases, with 5 bases between. The CDR3 DNA reads as TGTGCCAGTAGTATCTCCCCGAACACCGGGGAGCTGTTTTTT. This encodes CASSISPNTGELFF.

V and J are TRBV30 and TRBJ1-5, with D possibly TRBD1 on 5 matching bases. The CDR3 sequence is 15 residues long. From germline, CDR1 is GTSNPN and CDR2 SVGIG (reference sequence). Trimming pared 1 base from V and 3 bases from J, leaving 13 bases between. The CDR3: CAWSGGSTINQPQHF. CDR3 coding DNA: TGTGCCTGGAGTGGGGGGTCCACGATCAATCAGCCCCAGCATTTT.

This rearrangement joins TRBV11-2 to TRBJ1-1; D perhaps matches TRBD1 (6 bases). V lost 1 base and J lost 4, with 13 bases in between. Germline V gene data show CDR1 as SGHAT and CDR2 as FQNNGV. The CDR3 is made up of 15 amino acids. The CDR3 reads CASSLGSGAGTEAFF. The CDR3 nucleotides read TGTGCCAGCAGCTTAGGGTCAGGGGCGGGCACTGAAGCTTTCTTT. Based on the CDR3 plus reference TRBV11-2 and TRBJ1-1, the full variable domain is EAGVAQSPRYKIIEKRQSVAFWCNPISGHATLYWYQQILGQGPKLLIQFQNNGVVDDSQLPKDRFSAERLKGVDSTLKIQPAKLEDSAVYLCASSLGSGAGTEAFFGQGTRLTVV.

V is TRBV5-6 and J is TRBJ1-5; maybe TRBD1 (5 bases). Germline CDR1 and CDR2: SGHDT and YYEEEE. This CDR3 comprises 18 residues. V was shortened by 0 bases and J by 1 base, with 17 bases between the two germline ends. CDR3 in amino acids: CASSLAGDGGDSNQPQHF. CDR3 coding DNA: TGTGCCAGCAGCTTGGCTGGGGATGGTGGGGACAGCAATCAGCCCCAGCATTTT. The whole variable domain, filled in from reference TRBV5-6 and TRBJ1-5, reads DAGVTQSPTHLIKTRGQQVTLRCSPKSGHDTVSWYQQALGQGPQFIFQYYEEEERQRGNFPDRFSGHQFPNYSSELNVNALLLGDSALYLCASSLAGDGGDSNQPQHFGDGTRLSIL.

The chain links TRBV5-1 to TRBJ1-1; maybe TRBD1 (6 bases). Trimming removed 7 bases from V and 5 bases from J, with 12 bases in between. CDR3 length: 12 amino acids. Germline lookup yields CDR1 SGHRS and CDR2 YFSETQ. The chain's CDR3 is CASSQGGTEAFF. CDR3 DNA: TGCGCCAGCTCACAGGGCGGGACTGAAGCTTTCTTT.

This clone was recorded only once. The J gene is TRBJ1-1, the V gene TRBV10-3; D may be TRBD1 (5 bases). Between the trimmed V and J ends, which lost 2 bases and 4 bases, there was a span of 5 bases. The V gene's germline CDR1 is ENHRY and CDR2 SYGVKD. The CDR3 consists of 12 residues. CDR3 residues: CAISETGTEAFF. The CDR3 DNA reads as TGTGCCATCAGTGAGACAGGCACTGAAGCTTTCTTT.

This rearrangement joins TRBV25-1 to TRBJ1-1, with TRBD1 as a possible D gene (5 bases). V was trimmed by 6 bases and J by 4 bases, leaving 15 bases between them. The CDR3 consists of 14 residues. Germline assignment: CDR1 MGHDK and CDR2 SYGVNS. CDR3 residues: CASRTGGVGTEAFF. The CDR3 DNA sequence: TGTGCCAGCAGAACCGGGGGGGTGGGCACTGAAGCTTTCTTT.

The chain carries TRBV19 and TRBJ1-2; the D gene is possibly TRBD1 (5 bases). This CDR3 spans 16 amino acids. Germline V gene sequence: CDR1 LNHDA, CDR2 SQIVND (reference sequence). Trimming shortened V by 5 bases and J by 3 bases, and 19 bases separated the two germline ends. In nucleotides, the CDR3 is TGTGCCAGTAGTCGAGGGCAGGGCCGAGTAGACTATGGCTACACCTTC. Its protein is CASSRGQGRVDYGYTF.

Comments on this clone: Distinct nucleotide sequences in the sample also encode this CDR3. This rearrangement joins TRBV5-1 to TRBJ2-5, with D uncertain. CDR3 length equals 13 residues. V lost 0 bases and J 4 bases, leaving 7 bases between the germline ends. The germline CDR1 and CDR2 sequences are SGHRS and YFSETQ. Here the CDR3 DNA reads TGCGCCAGCAGCTTGGGACCTGGAGAGACCCAGTACTTC. Its protein product is CASSLGPGETQYF.

The rearrangement links TRBV5-4 to TRBJ2-3, with 8 bases aligning to TRBD2. V gave up 5 bases and J gave up 5 bases; unmatched junction bases: 13. This CDR3 is 16 amino acids long. CDR1 and CDR2 from the germline V gene are SGHNT and YYREEE (reference sequence). CDR3 sequence (DNA): TGTGCCAGCAGTCCAGGCGGGGGGCTGAGAGTAGATACGCAGTATTTT. Amino acid sequence: CASSPGGGLRVDTQYF.

The chain couples TRBV5-5 to TRBJ2-2, with TRBD1 matching over 7 bases. In germline, CDR1 is SGHKS, CDR2 YYEKEE (reference sequence). The junction had 1 base not matched to a gene; V was cut back by 4 bases and J by 7 bases. This CDR3 comprises 12 residues. The DNA for the CDR3 is TGTGCCAGCAGCCAGGGGGTCGGGGAGCTGTTTTTT. Its translation: CASSQGVGELFF.

CDR3 amino acids: CASSYSGRATYEQYF. DNA of the CDR3: TGTGCCAGCAGTTATTCCGGGCGGGCCACCTACGAGCAGTACTTC. The rearrangement joins TRBV6-5 to TRBJ2-7, with D possibly matching TRBD2 (5 bases). This CDR3 is 15 amino acids long. The ends were cut back, 3 bases at V and 2 bases at J, with 14 bases in the middle. Germline V gives CDR1 MNHEY, CDR2 SVGAGI.

The chain is built from TRBV5-1 and TRBJ1-2, with TRBD1 identical over 8 bases. The CDR3 runs to 13 residues. V dropped 4 bases and J dropped 3; count of bases not matched to a gene: 2. Per the germline V gene, CDR1 is SGHRS and CDR2 is YFSETQ. The CDR3 region is CASSGGQDYGYTF. CDR3 in DNA: TGCGCCAGCAGCGGGGGACAGGACTATGGCTACACCTTC.

The chain has TRBV3-1 (or the pseudogene TRBV3-2) and TRBJ2-7; possibly TRBD1 or TRBD2 for D (6 bases each). The CDR3 contains 13 residues. Germline CDR1 and CDR2: LGHDT and YNNKEL (reference sequence). V was shortened by 0 bases and J by 6 bases, with 9 bases between the two germline ends. The CDR3 protein is CASSQDRGREQYF. The CDR3 nucleotides are TGTGCCAGCAGCCAAGATCGGGGGCGCGAGCAGTACTTC.

This clone was recorded once. This sequence joins TRBV9 and TRBJ2-7; 7 bases match TRBD2. Germline CDR1 SGDLS, CDR2 YYNGEE. The trim removed 7 bases at V and 7 bases at J, leaving 14 bases unmatched. CDR3 length equals 14 residues. The CDR3 loop reads CASSNVAGVREQYF. CDR3 DNA: TGTGCCAGCTCCAATGTAGCGGGTGTTAGAGAGCAGTACTTC.

V and J are TRBV18 and TRBJ2-7, with 8 bases lining up with TRBD1. J was trimmed by 3 bases and V by 1 base; bases with no gene match: 5. Per the germline V gene, CDR1 is KGHSH and CDR2 is LQKENI. The CDR3 has 15 residues. CDR3 DNA: TGTGCCAGCTCACCACGAAAACAGGGGGGCTACGAGCAGTACTTC. Its translation: CASSPRKQGGYEQYF.

This clone was observed once. This chain joins TRBV7-2 and TRBJ2-2; 8 nucleotides match TRBD2. CDR1 and CDR2 from the germline V gene are SGHTA and FQGNSA. The CDR3 is 15 amino acids. Trimming took 5 bases from V and 7 from J; bases not matched to a gene: 9. The chain's CDR3 is CASSEWRGASGELFF. The CDR3 DNA reads TGTGCCAGCAGCGAGTGGCGGGGGGCAAGCGGGGAGCTGTTTTTT.

The genes are TRBV5-4 and TRBJ1-2, with TRBD1 matching 7 bases. With V trimmed by 0 bases and J by 4 bases, 9 bases remained unmatched. Germline CDR1 and CDR2: SGHNT and YYREEE (reference sequence). The CDR3 has 16 amino acids. In nucleotides, the CDR3 is TGTGCCAGCAGCTTGGAACGACAGGGTAATGCCTATGGCTACACCTTC. Protein: CASSLERQGNAYGYTF. The variable domain in full, with the rest retrieved from reference TRBV5-4 and TRBJ1-2, is ETGVTQSPTHLIKTRGQQVTLRCSSQSGHNTVSWYQQALGQGPQFIFQYYREEENGRGNFPPRFSGLQFPNYSSELNVNALELDDSALYLCASSLERQGNAYGYTFGSGTRLTVV.

CDR3 residues: CAISDLTASFWRERDNTGELFF. The DNA of the CDR3 is TGTGCCATCAGTGACTTGACAGCGTCTTTCTGGAGGGAGCGGGATAACACCGGGGAGCTGTTTTTT. This chain connects TRBV10-3 to TRBJ2-2, with TRBD2 matching 7 bases. Trimming at V came to 3 bases and at J to 2 bases, leaving 24 bases not matched to a gene. CDR3 length: 22 amino acids. Per the germline V gene, CDR1 is ENHRY and CDR2 is SYGVKD.

The rearrangement uses TRBV6-5 and TRBJ2-1, with a weak D call TRBD2 (6 bases). The CDR3 contains 14 residues. V was cut by 7 bases and J by 6 bases, with 16 bases left in between. Germline V gene lookup returns CDR1 MNHEY and CDR2 SVGAGI. CDR3 in amino acids: CASNLGTSFNEQFF. For the CDR3, the DNA is TGTGCCAGCAATCTGGGGACTTCTTTCAATGAGCAGTTCTTC.

The chain links TRBV11-2 to TRBJ1-1; perhaps TRBD1 as D (6 bases). The V gene lost 4 bases and the J gene lost 1 base, with 10 bases spanning the gap. Per the germline V gene, CDR1 is SGHAT and CDR2 is FQNNGV. CDR3 length: 14 residues. In DNA, the CDR3 is TGTGCCAGCAGCTGGGGGGCTCGGAACACTGAAGCTTTCTTT. It is translated as CASSWGARNTEAFF.

The J gene is TRBJ2-7, the V gene TRBV7-9, with 8 bases that match TRBD2. This CDR3 is 13 amino acids long. Germline CDR1 reads SEHNR; CDR2 reads FQNEAQ (reference sequence). J lost 7 bases, V lost 6 bases, and 8 bases had no gene match. The CDR3 protein is CASSRPGLVEQYF. The CDR3 DNA sequence: TGTGCCAGCAGTAGACCGGGACTAGTTGAGCAGTACTTC.

CDR3 region: CATQWGVGTEAFF. The CDR3 coding sequence is TGTGCCACGCAATGGGGGGTTGGCACTGAAGCTTTCTTT. The J gene is TRBJ1-1, the V gene TRBV28; TRBD1 is a possible D gene (5 bases). Germline CDR1 MDHEN, CDR2 SYDVKM. V was clipped by 10 bases and J by 4 bases, with 16 bases between them. The CDR3 length is 13 residues.

The J gene is TRBJ1-3, the V gene TRBV7-2; the D is unclear. Deletions cut 5 bases from V and 0 bases from J, with 8 bases between. This CDR3 is 14 amino acids long. Germline V lookup: CDR1 SGHTA, CDR2 FQGNSA. The CDR3 here is CASSPLGSGNTIYF. CDR3 DNA sequence: TGTGCCAGCAGCCCCCTTGGCTCTGGAAACACCATATATTTT. Variable domain in full (rest from reference TRBV7-2 and TRBJ1-3): GAGVSQSPSNKVTEKGKDVELRCDPISGHTALYWYRQSLGQGLEFLIYFQGNSAPDKSGLPSDRFSAERTGGSVSTLTIQRTQQEDSAVYLCASSPLGSGNTIYFGEGSWLTVV.

The V call is TRBV15, the J call TRBJ2-5; D might be TRBD1 or TRBD2, each matching 5 bases. The CDR3 sequence is 15 residues long. Per the germline V gene, CDR1 is LNHNV and CDR2 is YYDKDF (reference sequence). The V end lost 9 bases, the J end lost 5 bases, and 22 bases lay between the germline ends. DNA for the CDR3: TGTGCCACTACGGGGTTTGGGGGTGGCCTCGAGACCCAGTACTTC. It codes for CATTGFGGGLETQYF.

The J gene is TRBJ1-2, the V gene TRBV6-5; 9 positions match TRBD1. From germline, CDR1 is MNHEY and CDR2 SVGAGI. V lost 0 bases and J lost 4; bases outside the gene matches: 6. The CDR3 contains 16 residues. CDR3 DNA sequence: TGTGCCAGCAGTTACTCGGGACAGGGAGCGGGCTATGGCTACACCTTC. Protein: CASSYSGQGAGYGYTF.

This clone appeared a single time. The chain carries TRBV11-2 and TRBJ2-7; maybe TRBD1 (5 bases). V gave up 4 bases and J gave up 7 bases, with 11 bases separating them. CDR1 is SGHAT and CDR2 is FQNNGV in the germline V gene. This CDR3 has 12 amino acids. The CDR3 is CASSSWGREQYF. Here the CDR3 DNA reads TGTGCCAGCAGCTCCTGGGGCAGGGAGCAGTACTTC.

The chain combines TRBV12-3 or TRBV12-4 with TRBJ2-1; D unresolved. The CDR3 runs to 12 residues. V lost 5 bases and J lost 4, with 6 bases in between. The CDR3 DNA sequence: TGTGCCAGCAGTGACCCATACAATGAGCAGTTCTTC. It encodes CASSDPYNEQFF.

V gene TRBV5-5 combines with J gene TRBJ1-2, with D hard to call. V dropped 6 bases and J dropped 5 bases, with 23 bases sitting between them. The CDR3 has 16 amino acids. Looked up from germline, CDR1 is SGHKS and CDR2 is YYEKEE (reference sequence). CDR3 protein: CASNSRSKLPGYGYTF. Here the CDR3 DNA reads TGTGCCAGCAACTCCCGCAGCAAGCTACCGGGATATGGCTACACCTTC.

The J gene is TRBJ2-1, the V gene TRBV30; D call uncertain. This CDR3 has 13 amino acids. Trimming took off 1 base at V and 8 bases at J, with 12 bases between the two ends. Germline assignment: CDR1 GTSNPN and CDR2 SVGIG (reference sequence). The CDR3 sequence: CAWSAPARDEQFF. The DNA of the CDR3 is TGTGCCTGGAGTGCCCCGGCTCGGGATGAGCAGTTCTTC. The variable domain in full, completed from reference TRBV30 and TRBJ2-1, reads SQTIHQWPATLVQPVGSPLSLECTVEGTSNPNLYWYRQAAGRGLQLLFYSVGIGQISSEVPQNLSASRPQDRQFILSSKKLLLSDSGFYLCAWSAPARDEQFFGPGTRLTVL.

This chain joins TRBV4-1 and TRBJ1-5; tentative D call: TRBD1 (5 bases). V lost 4 bases and J lost 6, with 13 bases in between. The germline V gene encodes CDR1 MGHRA and CDR2 YSYEKL. There are 14 residues in the CDR3. The CDR3 DNA reads as TGCGCCAGCAGCCTGGGGCAGGAAGGTCAGCCCCAGCATTTT. Its translation is CASSLGQEGQPQHF.

This clone was counted a few times. The CDR3 ends on some other residue instead of the conserved phenylalanine or tryptophan, so this is likely a read error. The DNA is left out, because the CDR3 cannot be placed on it with certainty; the CDR3 is given as TCRdb lists it. CDR3 region: CASSTTGLVFFGI. The chain links TRBV28 to TRBJ1-2. With termini counted, the CDR3 has 13 amino acids. Germline V gene data show CDR1 as MDHEN and CDR2 as SYDVKM.